Sequencing of this T cell receptor beta chain was carried out in a study of blood T cell repertoires in COVID-19. Overall study context: COVID-19 samples from acute and convalescent phases originated in the United States, Italy and Spain. T cells, B-cell-depleted T cells, or PBMCs supplied cDNA or gDNA.

The CDR3 spans 14 residues. Germline V CDR1 and CDR2: SNHLY, FYNNEI. Trimming cost V 6 bases and J 2 bases, with 12 bases left between them. Original processing methods: Reference gene primer amplification gave nucleated cell count estimates. Clones were read by immunoSEQ multiplex PCR, and TCRdb kept only the in-frame ones, dropping some. The V and J calls and clone size are taken from that table; D and trimming were inferred from the DNA. Here the sample spans roughly 100,000 clones, about 90% being singletons. Source material: peripheral blood. The sequence was collected from a human donor with COVID-19, enrolled during active disease. The donor label of this sample is uncertain. The chain links TRBV2 to TRBJ2-3, with a weak D call TRBD1 (5 bases). The CDR3 bases are TGTGCCAGCAGGGCGACAGCGAACACAGATACGCAGTATTTT. This sequence encodes CASRATANTDTQYF.